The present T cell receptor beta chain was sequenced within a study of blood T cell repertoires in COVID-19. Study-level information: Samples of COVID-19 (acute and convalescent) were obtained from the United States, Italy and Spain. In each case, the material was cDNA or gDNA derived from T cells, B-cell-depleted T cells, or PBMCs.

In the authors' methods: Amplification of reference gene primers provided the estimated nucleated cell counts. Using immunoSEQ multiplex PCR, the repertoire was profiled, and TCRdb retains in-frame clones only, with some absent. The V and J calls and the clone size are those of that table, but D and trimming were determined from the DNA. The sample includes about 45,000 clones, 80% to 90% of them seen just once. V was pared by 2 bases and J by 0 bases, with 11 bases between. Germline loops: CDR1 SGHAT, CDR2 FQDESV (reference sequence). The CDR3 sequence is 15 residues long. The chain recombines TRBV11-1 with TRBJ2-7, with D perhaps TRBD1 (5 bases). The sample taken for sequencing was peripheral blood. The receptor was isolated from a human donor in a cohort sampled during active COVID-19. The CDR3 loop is CASSLPGIPSYEQYF. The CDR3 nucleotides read TGTGCCAGCAGCTTACCAGGGATTCCCTCCTACGAGCAGTACTTC.